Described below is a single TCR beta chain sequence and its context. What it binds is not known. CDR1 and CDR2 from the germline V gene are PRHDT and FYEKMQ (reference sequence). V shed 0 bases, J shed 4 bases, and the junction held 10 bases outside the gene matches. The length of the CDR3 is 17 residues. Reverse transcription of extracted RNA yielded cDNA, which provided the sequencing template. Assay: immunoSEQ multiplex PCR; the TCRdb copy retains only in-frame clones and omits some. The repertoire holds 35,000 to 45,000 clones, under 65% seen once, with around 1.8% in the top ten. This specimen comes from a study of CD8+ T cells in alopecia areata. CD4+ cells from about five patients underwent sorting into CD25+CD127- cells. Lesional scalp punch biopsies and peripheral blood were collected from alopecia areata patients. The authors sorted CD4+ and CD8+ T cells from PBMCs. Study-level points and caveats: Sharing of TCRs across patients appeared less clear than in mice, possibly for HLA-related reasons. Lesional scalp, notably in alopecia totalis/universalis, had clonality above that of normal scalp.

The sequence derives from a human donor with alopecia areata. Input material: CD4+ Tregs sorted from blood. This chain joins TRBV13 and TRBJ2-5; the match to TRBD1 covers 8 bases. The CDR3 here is CASSLGKAQGARETQYF. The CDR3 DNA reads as TGTGCCAGCAGCTTAGGCAAAGCGCAGGGGGCAAGAGAGACCCAGTACTTC.